This record looks at one TCR beta chain sequence and its context. Its specificity is unknown. The data were produced by immunoSEQ multiplex PCR, yet TCRdb's version contains in-frame clones alone and is incomplete. Of fewer than 250,000 clones listed, roughly 84% are singletons. This entry comes from a study of cytomegalovirus exposure and HLA in healthy donors. General study results and limits: Reports credit the classifier with highly specific, highly sensitive diagnosis of cytomegalovirus status. The majority of TCR sequences were rare, yet some public TCRs appeared in many donors.

This CDR3 region has 16 residues. The germline gives CDR1 SGHAT, CDR2 FQNNGV. V lost 8 bases, J lost 4 bases, and 24 bases lay in between. The study drew the donors from its approximately 110-subject validation cohort, separate from the roughly 670-subject first cohort. The origin of this receptor is a woman between 18 and 29 years old in good health and CMV-seropositive. Sequenced input: PBMCs. The chain recombines TRBV11-2 with TRBJ2-7; TRBD2 might be the D (6 bases). The CDR3 bases are TGTGCCAGCTCCCCTTCCCCGGGAGCTCCTTTATACGAGCAGTACTTC. This encodes CASSPSPGAPLYEQYF.